This is a list of T cell receptor beta chains from one sample in a study of blood T cell repertoires in COVID-19. Libraries were prepared by immunoSEQ multiplex PCR; TCRdb keeps only in-frame clonotypes and omits some of them. The sample contains about 190,000 clones, approximately 84% of which appear only once. Sequenced material: peripheral blood. Source of these receptors: a woman in her 70s with active or convalescent COVID-19. Both conserved end residues are part of each CDR3. A D gene is named only where the DNA matches it firmly. Clone size is shown for a subset of rows, as once, few, many or a class of expanded clone.

V gene: TRBV3-1/TRBV3-2; clone size: -; D gene: TRBD1; J gene: TRBJ1-2; CDR3 DNA: TGTGCCAGCAGCCAAAACCCTACAGGGGCCGGCTACACCTTC; CDR3 protein: CASSQNPTGAGYTF
V gene: TRBV6-5; clone size: -; D gene: TRBD2; J gene: TRBJ2-7; CDR3 DNA: TGTGCCAGCAGTTTATCTAGCGGGTACTCCTACGAGCAGTACTTC; CDR3 protein: CASSLSSGYSYEQYF
V gene: TRBV28; clone size: -; D gene: -; J gene: TRBJ2-5; CDR3 DNA: TGTGCCAGCATCCCCCTTGGGGGGGCCGGTCAAGAGACCCAGTACTTC; CDR3 protein: CASIPLGGAGQETQYF
V gene: TRBV21-1; clone size: -; D gene: -; J gene: TRBJ2-5; CDR3 DNA: TGTGCCAGCGGCTTAGCGGATGAGTCCCCTCCAGGGGAGACCCAGTACTTC; CDR3 protein: CASGLADESPPGETQYF
V gene: TRBV6-5; clone size: -; D gene: -; J gene: TRBJ1-3; CDR3 DNA: TGTGCCAGCAGTTACTCGCGGGGGTCTGGAAACACCATATATTTT; CDR3 protein: CASSYSRGSGNTIYF
V gene: TRBV11-2; clone size: -; D gene: TRBD1; J gene: TRBJ1-3; CDR3 DNA: TGTGCCAGCAGCAGACAGGGCTCTGGAAACACCATATATTTT; CDR3 protein: CASSRQGSGNTIYF
V gene: TRBV19; clone size: -; D gene: -; J gene: TRBJ1-2; CDR3 DNA: TGTGCCAGTAGTGTTTTACAGGGATACGGCTACACCTTC; CDR3 protein: CASSVLQGYGYTF
V gene: TRBV2; clone size: -; D gene: -; J gene: TRBJ2-1; CDR3 DNA: TGTGCCAGCAGTGAGTTGGCTAGATTCGATGAGCAGTTCTTC; CDR3 protein: CASSELARFDEQFF
V gene: TRBV2; clone size: -; D gene: -; J gene: TRBJ2-5; CDR3 DNA: TGTGCCAGTGGAGGGTTTCTCCAAGAGACCCAGTACTTC; CDR3 protein: CASGGFLQETQYF
V gene: TRBV19; clone size: once; D gene: -; J gene: TRBJ2-3; CDR3 DNA: TGTGCCAGTAGTCAAGCGAGAGATACGCAGTATTTT; CDR3 protein: CASSQARDTQYF
V gene: TRBV12-3/TRBV12-4; clone size: few; D gene: -; J gene: TRBJ2-7; CDR3 DNA: TGTGCCAGCAGTTTTGCGGGGGCGTACGAGCAGTACTTC; CDR3 protein: CASSFAGAYEQYF
V gene: TRBV30; clone size: -; D gene: TRBD1; J gene: TRBJ1-1; CDR3 DNA: TGTGCCTGGAAACAGGGGGGGAACACTGAAGCTTTCTTT; CDR3 protein: CAWKQGGNTEAFF
V gene: TRBV10-3; clone size: -; D gene: TRBD2; J gene: TRBJ2-1; CDR3 DNA: TGTGCCACGGGACTAGCGCTCTACAATGAGCAGTTCTTC; CDR3 protein: CATGLALYNEQFF
V gene: TRBV6-5; clone size: -; D gene: TRBD1; J gene: TRBJ2-1; CDR3 DNA: TGTGCCAGCAGCACCGGGACAGGGAGCCCCAATGAGCAGTTCTTC; CDR3 protein: CASSTGTGSPNEQFF
V gene: TRBV7-8; clone size: -; D gene: -; J gene: TRBJ2-7; CDR3 DNA: TGTGCCAGCAGCGCCAATACAGGGCAAGTAAGCTCCTACGAGCAGTACTTC; CDR3 protein: CASSANTGQVSSYEQYF
V gene: TRBV6-5; clone size: -; D gene: TRBD2; J gene: TRBJ2-7; CDR3 DNA: TGTGCCAGCAGTAGCGGGATGGGGTCAATATACGAGCAGTACTTC; CDR3 protein: CASSSGMGSIYEQYF
V gene: TRBV27; clone size: -; D gene: -; J gene: TRBJ2-7; CDR3 DNA: TGTGCCAGCAGTGAGCCGCGGGGCTTGGAGCAGTACTTC; CDR3 protein: CASSEPRGLEQYF
V gene: TRBV12-3/TRBV12-4; clone size: -; D gene: -; J gene: TRBJ2-7; CDR3 DNA: TGTGCCAGCGTTGGAGTGAGCTACGAGCAGTACTTC; CDR3 protein: CASVGVSYEQYF
V gene: TRBV2; clone size: -; D gene: TRBD2; J gene: TRBJ2-5; CDR3 DNA: TGTGCCAGCAGTGACCCCCTCACTAGCGGGAGCTCGTGGGGATACCAAGAGACCCAGTACTTC; CDR3 protein: CASSDPLTSGSSWGYQETQYF
V gene: TRBV15; clone size: -; D gene: TRBD1; J gene: TRBJ1-5; CDR3 DNA: TGTGCCACCAGCAGTGCTGGACAGGGGGCCGGTCAGCCCCAGCATTTT; CDR3 protein: CATSSAGQGAGQPQHF
V gene: TRBV5-1; clone size: -; D gene: -; J gene: TRBJ2-7; CDR3 DNA: TGCGCCAGCAGCTCGGGTGTGGGGCGCGAGCAGTACTTC; CDR3 protein: CASSSGVGREQYF
V gene: TRBV2; clone size: -; D gene: -; J gene: TRBJ2-5; CDR3 DNA: TGTGCCAGCAACGGACGGACATGGGAGACCCAGTACTTC; CDR3 protein: CASNGRTWETQYF
V gene: TRBV4-2; clone size: -; D gene: -; J gene: TRBJ2-3; CDR3 DNA: TGTGCCAGCAGCCAAGATCGCCAGCGGAGATTGGATACGCAGTATTTT; CDR3 protein: CASSQDRQRRLDTQYF